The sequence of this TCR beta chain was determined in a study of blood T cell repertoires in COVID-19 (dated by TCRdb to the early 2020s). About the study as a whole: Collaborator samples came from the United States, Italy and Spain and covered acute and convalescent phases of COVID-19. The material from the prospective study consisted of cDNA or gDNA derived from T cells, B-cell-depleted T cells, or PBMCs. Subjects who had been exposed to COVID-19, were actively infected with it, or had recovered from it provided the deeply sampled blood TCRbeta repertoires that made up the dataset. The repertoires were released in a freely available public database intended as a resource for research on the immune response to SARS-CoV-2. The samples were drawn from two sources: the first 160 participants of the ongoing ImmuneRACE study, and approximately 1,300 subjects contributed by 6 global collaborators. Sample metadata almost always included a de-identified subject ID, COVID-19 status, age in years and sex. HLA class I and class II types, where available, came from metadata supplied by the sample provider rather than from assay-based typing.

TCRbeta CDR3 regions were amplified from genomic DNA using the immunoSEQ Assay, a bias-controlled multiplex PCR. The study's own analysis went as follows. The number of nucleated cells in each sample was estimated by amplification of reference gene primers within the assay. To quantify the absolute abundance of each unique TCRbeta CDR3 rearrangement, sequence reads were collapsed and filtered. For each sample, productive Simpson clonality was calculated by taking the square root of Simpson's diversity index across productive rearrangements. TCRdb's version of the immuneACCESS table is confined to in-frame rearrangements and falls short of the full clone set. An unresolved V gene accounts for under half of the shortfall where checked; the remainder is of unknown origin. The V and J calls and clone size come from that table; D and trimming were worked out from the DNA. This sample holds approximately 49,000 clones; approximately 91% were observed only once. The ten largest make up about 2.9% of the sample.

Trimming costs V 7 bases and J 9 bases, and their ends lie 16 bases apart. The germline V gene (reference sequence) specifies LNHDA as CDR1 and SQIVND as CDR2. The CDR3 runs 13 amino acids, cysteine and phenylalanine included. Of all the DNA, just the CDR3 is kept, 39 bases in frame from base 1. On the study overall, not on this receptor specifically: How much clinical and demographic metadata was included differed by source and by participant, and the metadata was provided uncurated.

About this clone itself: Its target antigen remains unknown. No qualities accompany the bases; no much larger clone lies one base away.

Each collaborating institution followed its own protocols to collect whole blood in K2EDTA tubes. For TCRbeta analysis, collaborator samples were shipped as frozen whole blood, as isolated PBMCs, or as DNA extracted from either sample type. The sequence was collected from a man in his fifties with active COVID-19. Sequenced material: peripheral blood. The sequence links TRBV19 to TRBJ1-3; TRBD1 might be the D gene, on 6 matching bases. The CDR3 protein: CASIGQFFGTIYF. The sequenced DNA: TGTGCCAGTATCGGACAGTTTTTTGGCACCATATATTTT.